The 6 T cell receptor beta chains below were found in one sample sequenced in a study of CD8+ T cells in alopecia areata. RNA extraction was followed by reverse transcription into cDNA, which acted as the sequencing template. TCRdb's copy holds only in-frame clones and misses some; the assay was immunoSEQ multiplex PCR. In the table there are about 270,000 clones, about 62% of which are singletons. Treatment specified: oral pan-JAK inhibitor, 5-10 mg twice daily. The starting material was CD4+ T cells sorted from blood, obtained around week 54, from a patient treated with tofacitinib. These receptors all come from a human donor with alopecia areata.

The genes are TRBV11-2 and TRBJ1-5; possible D gene TRBD1, 5 bases. Germline CDR1 reads SGHAT; CDR2 reads FQNNGV. The CDR3 is made up of 13 amino acids. The V end lost 5 bases, the J end lost 6 bases, and 11 bases lay between the germline ends. The CDR3 DNA is TGTGCCAGCAGCCCAGGGCTGGTTCAGCCCCAGCATTTT. Translating gives CASSPGLVQPQHF.

The chain carries TRBV6-6 and TRBJ1-2; D is unclear. This CDR3 has 14 amino acids. Per germline, CDR1 MNHNY and CDR2 SVGAGI (reference sequence). The V end was cut by 2 bases, the J end by 6 bases, with 13 bases between. The CDR3 DNA reads TGTGCCAGCAGTTACCGGTCGGGCGTGGATGGCTACACCTTC. Its protein is CASSYRSGVDGYTF.

This clone was observed a handful of times. The rearrangement joins TRBV29-1 to TRBJ2-3; D may correspond to TRBD1 or TRBD2 (5 bases each). The CDR3 extends over 12 amino acids. Germline V gene lookup returns CDR1 SQVTM and CDR2 ANQGSEA. V was trimmed by 5 bases and J by 1 base, leaving 7 bases between them. Here the CDR3 DNA reads TGCAGCGTTAGGGACGGCACAGATACGCAGTATTTT. This translates into CSVRDGTDTQYF.

The chain uses TRBV6-5 and TRBJ1-1; 7 nucleotides align to TRBD1. From germline, CDR1 is MNHEY and CDR2 SVGAGI. J was trimmed by 4 bases and V by 5 bases; bases with no gene match: 1. The CDR3 has 12 residues. The CDR3 nucleotides read TGTGCCAGCAGTAACAGGGGCACTGAAGCTTTCTTT. This translates into CASSNRGTEAFF.

The chain joins TRBV20-1 to TRBJ2-7; D remains ambiguous. Germline V lookup: CDR1 DFQATT, CDR2 SNEGSKA (reference sequence). The germline V and J ends were trimmed by 5 bases and 3 bases, with 8 bases remaining between them. The CDR3 contains 11 residues. The CDR3 sequence: CSAPTSYEQYF. The CDR3 DNA follows: TGCAGTGCTCCGACCAGCTACGAGCAGTACTTC.

The chain carries TRBV7-2 and TRBJ1-2, with D maybe TRBD1 (5 bases). V was shortened by 1 base and J by 5 bases, with 14 bases between the two germline ends. CDR1 and CDR2 (germline): SGHTA, FQGNSA. The CDR3 runs to 15 residues. CDR3 protein: CASSLGLARVYGYTF. The DNA for the CDR3 is TGTGCCAGCAGCTTAGGATTGGCCAGGGTGTATGGCTACACCTTC.